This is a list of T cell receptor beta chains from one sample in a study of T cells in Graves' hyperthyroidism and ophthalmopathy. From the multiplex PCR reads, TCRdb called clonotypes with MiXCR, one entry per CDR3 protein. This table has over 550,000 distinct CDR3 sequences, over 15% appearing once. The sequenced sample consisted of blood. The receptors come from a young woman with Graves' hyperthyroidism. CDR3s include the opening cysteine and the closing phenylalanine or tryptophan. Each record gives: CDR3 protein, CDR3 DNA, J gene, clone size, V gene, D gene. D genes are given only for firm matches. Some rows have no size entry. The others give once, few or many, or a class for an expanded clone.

CDR3 protein: CSASPGTPSYEQYF; CDR3 DNA: TGCAGTGCGTCTCCCGGGACACCTTCCTACGAGCAGTACTTC; J gene: TRBJ2-7; clone size: NA; V gene: TRBV20-1; D gene: NA
CDR3 protein: CASSLAFNYGELFF; CDR3 DNA: TGTGCCAGCAGCTTAGCCTTCAATTACGGGGAGCTGTTTTTT; J gene: TRBJ2-2; clone size: few; V gene: TRBV7-2; D gene: NA
CDR3 protein: CASSPGAGGQESQYF; CDR3 DNA: TGTGCCAGCAGCCCAGGAGCGGGGGGCCAAGAGAGCCAGTACTTC; J gene: TRBJ2-5; clone size: NA; V gene: TRBV13; D gene: TRBD2
CDR3 protein: CASSELLASDTQYF; CDR3 DNA: TGTGCCAGCAGTGAACTACTAGCGTCAGATACGCAGTATTTT; J gene: TRBJ2-3; clone size: many; V gene: TRBV2; D gene: TRBD2
CDR3 protein: CSAPGPIYNEQFF; CDR3 DNA: TGCAGTGCCCCGGGCCCGATCTACAATGAGCAGTTCTTC; J gene: TRBJ2-1; clone size: NA; V gene: TRBV20-1; D gene: NA
CDR3 protein: CASSLIGTGGLAGLYEQYF; CDR3 DNA: TGTGCCAGCAGCTTAATCGGGACAGGGGGACTAGCGGGCCTCTACGAGCAGTACTTC; J gene: TRBJ2-7; clone size: NA; V gene: TRBV7-9; D gene: NA
CDR3 protein: CASSPLVDTQYF; CDR3 DNA: TGTGCCAGCTCACCCCTGGTAGATACGCAGTATTTT; J gene: TRBJ2-3; clone size: many; V gene: TRBV18; D gene: NA
CDR3 protein: CASSSRTSGSSYNEQFF; CDR3 DNA: TGTGCCAGCAGTTCTAGGACTAGCGGGAGCTCCTACAATGAGCAGTTCTTC; J gene: TRBJ2-1; clone size: NA; V gene: TRBV12-3/TRBV12-4; D gene: TRBD2
CDR3 protein: CASSYSSRVAGESTDTQYF; CDR3 DNA: TGTGCCAGCAGTTACTCGAGTCGTGTAGCGGGAGAGTCCACAGATACGCAGTATTTT; J gene: TRBJ2-3; clone size: NA; V gene: TRBV6-2/TRBV6-3; D gene: TRBD2
CDR3 protein: CASSYNRDRPTNEQFF; CDR3 DNA: TGTGCCAGCAGTTACAACCGGGACAGACCGACCAATGAGCAGTTCTTC; J gene: TRBJ2-1; clone size: many; V gene: TRBV2; D gene: TRBD1
CDR3 protein: CASSPTGPRNTIYF; CDR3 DNA: TGTGCCAGCAGTCCGACCGGGCCACGAAACACCATATATTTT; J gene: TRBJ1-3; clone size: few; V gene: TRBV12-3/TRBV12-4; D gene: NA
CDR3 protein: CASSLFSGANQPQHF; CDR3 DNA: TGTGCCAGCAGCTTATTTTCAGGAGCTAATCAGCCCCAGCATTTT; J gene: TRBJ1-5; clone size: NA; V gene: TRBV7-2; D gene: NA
CDR3 protein: CASSLRWEVADTQYF; CDR3 DNA: TGTGCCAGCAGCTTAAGGTGGGAGGTGGCAGATACGCAGTATTTT; J gene: TRBJ2-3; clone size: few; V gene: TRBV13; D gene: NA
CDR3 protein: CASGGLTYEQYF; CDR3 DNA: TGTGCCAGCGGGGGACTTACCTACGAGCAGTACTTC; J gene: TRBJ2-7; clone size: many; V gene: TRBV2; D gene: NA
CDR3 protein: CASRLDLQETQYF; CDR3 DNA: TGTGCCAGCAGATTGGACCTCCAAGAGACCCAGTACTTC; J gene: TRBJ2-5; clone size: few; V gene: TRBV6-1; D gene: NA
CDR3 protein: CASRRGRDSNEQFF; CDR3 DNA: TGTGCCAGCAGGCGGGGGCGGGACAGCAATGAGCAGTTCTTC; J gene: TRBJ2-1; clone size: NA; V gene: TRBV7-8; D gene: NA
CDR3 protein: CSAQLDRGTDTQYF; CDR3 DNA: TGCAGTGCTCAGCTAGACAGGGGGACAGATACGCAGTATTTT; J gene: TRBJ2-3; clone size: few; V gene: TRBV20-1; D gene: TRBD1
CDR3 protein: CASSLDGHEGDIQYF; CDR3 DNA: TGTGCCAGCAGCTTAGATGGCCATGAAGGAGACATTCAGTACTTC; J gene: TRBJ2-4; clone size: few; V gene: TRBV11-2; D gene: NA
CDR3 protein: CASSQPQAYSADTQYF; CDR3 DNA: TGTGCCAGCAGCCAACCCCAAGCGTATAGCGCAGATACGCAGTATTTT; J gene: TRBJ2-3; clone size: NA; V gene: TRBV3-1; D gene: NA
CDR3 protein: CASSRKAGDLTGELFF; CDR3 DNA: TGTGCCAGCAGCCGCAAGGCGGGGGATCTCACCGGGGAGCTGTTTTTT; J gene: TRBJ2-2; clone size: NA; V gene: TRBV7-8; D gene: TRBD2
CDR3 protein: CASRGQGLSEAFF; CDR3 DNA: TGCGCCAGCAGGGGACAGGGTCTGTCTGAAGCTTTCTTT; J gene: TRBJ1-1; clone size: many; V gene: TRBV5-1; D gene: TRBD1
CDR3 protein: CASSEGAGHSDEQYF; CDR3 DNA: TGTGCCAGCAGTGAAGGGGCCGGACACTCGGACGAGCAGTACTTC; J gene: TRBJ2-7; clone size: many; V gene: TRBV6-1; D gene: NA
CDR3 protein: CSVTGTSVYEQYF; CDR3 DNA: TGCAGTGTTACCGGGACTAGCGTTTACGAGCAGTACTTC; J gene: TRBJ2-7; clone size: many; V gene: TRBV20-1; D gene: TRBD2
CDR3 protein: CASSQVTGGTEAFF; CDR3 DNA: TGTGCCAGCAGCCAAGTGACAGGGGGCACTGAAGCTTTCTTT; J gene: TRBJ1-1; clone size: few; V gene: TRBV3-1; D gene: TRBD1
CDR3 protein: CASSLNSGYNEQFF; CDR3 DNA: TGTGCCAGCAGTTTAAACTCAGGCTACAATGAGCAGTTCTTC; J gene: TRBJ2-1; clone size: many; V gene: TRBV12-3/TRBV12-4; D gene: NA
CDR3 protein: CASSSGTPTDTQYF; CDR3 DNA: TGTGCCAGCAGTTCCGGGACCCCCACAGATACGCAGTATTTT; J gene: TRBJ2-3; clone size: many; V gene: TRBV2; D gene: NA
CDR3 protein: CASSLAGGPNTEAFF; CDR3 DNA: TGTGCCAGCAGCTTAGCAGGGGGTCCTAACACTGAAGCTTTCTTT; J gene: TRBJ1-1; clone size: many; V gene: TRBV7-2; D gene: NA
CDR3 protein: CASSSSGQGARDTEAFF; CDR3 DNA: TGTGCCAGCAGCTCAAGTGGGCAGGGGGCGAGAGACACTGAAGCTTTCTTT; J gene: TRBJ1-1; clone size: many; V gene: TRBV7-8; D gene: TRBD1
CDR3 protein: CASRLLGQGASENTIYF; CDR3 DNA: TGTGCCAGTAGACTTCTCGGACAGGGGGCTTCTGAAAACACCATATATTTT; J gene: TRBJ1-3; clone size: NA; V gene: TRBV19; D gene: TRBD1
CDR3 protein: CASSLDLSRFANYGYTF; CDR3 DNA: TGTGCCAGCAGCTTAGATCTGAGTCGGTTTGCTAACTATGGCTACACCTTC; J gene: TRBJ1-2; clone size: many; V gene: TRBV11-2; D gene: NA
CDR3 protein: CASSELNRGGFMNTEAFF; CDR3 DNA: TGCGCCAGCAGTGAGTTGAACAGGGGGGGATTTATGAACACTGAAGCTTTCTTT; J gene: TRBJ1-1; clone size: NA; V gene: TRBV10-2; D gene: TRBD1
CDR3 protein: CATSEPQGEETQYF; CDR3 DNA: TGTGCCACCAGTGAACCACAGGGGGAAGAGACCCAGTACTTC; J gene: TRBJ2-5; clone size: few; V gene: TRBV24-1; D gene: TRBD1
CDR3 protein: CASSVGQGASYEQYF; CDR3 DNA: TGTGCCAGCAGTGTGGGACAGGGGGCATCCTACGAGCAGTACTTC; J gene: TRBJ2-7; clone size: many; V gene: TRBV28; D gene: TRBD1
CDR3 protein: CASSTRQGTDYGYTF; CDR3 DNA: TGTGCCAGTAGTACACGACAGGGGACAGACTATGGCTACACCTTC; J gene: TRBJ1-2; clone size: once; V gene: TRBV19; D gene: TRBD1
CDR3 protein: CASSLNGKVPQHF; CDR3 DNA: TGTGCCAGCAGCTTAAACGGCAAAGTGCCCCAGCATTTT; J gene: TRBJ1-5; clone size: NA; V gene: TRBV7-9; D gene: NA
CDR3 protein: CASRSFFSHYEQYF; CDR3 DNA: TGTGCCAGCCGTAGCTTCTTCAGTCACTACGAGCAGTACTTC; J gene: TRBJ2-7; clone size: NA; V gene: TRBV7-3; D gene: NA
CDR3 protein: CASSLEGRAYNEQFF; CDR3 DNA: TGTGCCAGCAGTTTAGAGGGTAGGGCCTACAATGAGCAGTTCTTC; J gene: TRBJ2-1; clone size: few; V gene: TRBV28; D gene: NA
CDR3 protein: CASSQGAPGSETQYF; CDR3 DNA: TGCGCCAGCAGCCAAGGGGCTCCTGGATCGGAGACCCAGTACTTC; J gene: TRBJ2-5; clone size: NA; V gene: TRBV5-1; D gene: NA
CDR3 protein: CASNRQATNYGYTF; CDR3 DNA: TGTGCCAGCAACAGACAGGCCACTAACTATGGCTACACCTTC; J gene: TRBJ1-2; clone size: many; V gene: TRBV28; D gene: NA
CDR3 protein: CASSPTGRQGDEQYF; CDR3 DNA: TGTGCCAGCTCACCAACGGGACGGCAGGGGGACGAGCAGTACTTC; J gene: TRBJ2-7; clone size: few; V gene: TRBV18; D gene: TRBD1
CDR3 protein: CASSFTSGTNEKLFF; CDR3 DNA: TGTGCCAGCAGCTTTACGTCAGGGACTAATGAAAAACTGTTTTTT; J gene: TRBJ1-4; clone size: many; V gene: TRBV11-3; D gene: NA
CDR3 protein: CASRRDPLTYNEQFF; CDR3 DNA: TGCGCCAGCAGGCGGGACCCATTGACCTACAATGAGCAGTTCTTC; J gene: TRBJ2-1; clone size: many; V gene: TRBV4-1; D gene: NA
CDR3 protein: CASSQGTSGGLATQYF; CDR3 DNA: TGTGCCAGCAGCCAAGGGACTAGCGGCGGTCTGGCTACGCAGTATTTT; J gene: TRBJ2-3; clone size: many; V gene: TRBV7-2; D gene: TRBD2
CDR3 protein: CASRSPGDTDTQYF; CDR3 DNA: TGTGCCAGCAGATCCCCGGGCGACACAGATACGCAGTATTTT; J gene: TRBJ2-3; clone size: many; V gene: TRBV6-1; D gene: NA
CDR3 protein: CASSQAPGRGGETQYF; CDR3 DNA: TGCGCCAGCAGCCAAGCTCCCGGCCGAGGGGGAGAGACCCAGTACTTC; J gene: TRBJ2-5; clone size: NA; V gene: TRBV4-1; D gene: NA